The T cell receptor (beta chain) described here comes from a study of CD8 T cells in Susac syndrome. The authors reverse transcribed roughly 0.5 to 1 ug RNA with random hexamers. Each CDR3 protein gets one entry after TCRdb re-called the immunoSEQ multiplex PCR reads with MiXCR. The data show roughly 150,000 distinct CDR3 sequences, approximately 93% seen once. V dropped 1 base and J dropped 7 bases, with 4 bases sitting between them. Germline CDR1 is SEHNR and CDR2 is FQNEAQ (reference sequence). CDR3 length: 11 amino acids. The TCR sequence derives from a human donor with multiple sclerosis. Sequencing was done on a sample of CD4+ T cells from PBMCs. The chain recombines TRBV7-9 with TRBJ1-1, with unresolved D. This chain's CDR3 is CASSLVGEAFF. In nucleotides, the CDR3 is TGTGCCAGCAGCTTAGTGGGTGAAGCTTTCTTT.